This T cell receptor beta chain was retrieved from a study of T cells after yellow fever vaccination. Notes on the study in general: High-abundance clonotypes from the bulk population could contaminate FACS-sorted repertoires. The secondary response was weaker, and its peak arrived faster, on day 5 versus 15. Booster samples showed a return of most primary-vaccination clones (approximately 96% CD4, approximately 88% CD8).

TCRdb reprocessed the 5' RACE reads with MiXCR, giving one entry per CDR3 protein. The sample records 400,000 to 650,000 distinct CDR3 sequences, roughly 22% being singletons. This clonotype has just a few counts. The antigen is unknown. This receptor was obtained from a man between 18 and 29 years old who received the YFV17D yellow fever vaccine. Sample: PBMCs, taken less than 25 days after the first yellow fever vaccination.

The CDR3 protein is CASSPRGGGGTDTQYF. Written as DNA, the CDR3 is TGTGCCAGCAGCCCCAGGGGAGGGGGCGGCACAGATACGCAGTATTTT. The genes are TRBV25-1 and TRBJ2-3; D possibly uses TRBD1 or TRBD2 (7 bases each). The CDR3 covers 16 residues. Germline CDR1 is MGHDK and CDR2 is SYGVNS. V was pared by 6 bases and J by 1 base, with 17 bases between.